One and the same sample provided the 14 T cell receptor beta chains below, sequenced in a study of beta chain features in type 1 diabetes. Whole-study findings and limits: Researchers report that Type 1 diabetes patients had moderately but significantly shorter TCRB CDR3s across all four CD4+ subsets.

These TCRs' antigens remain unknown. Expressed TCRB transcripts were sequenced, since all the RNA that had been isolated was reverse transcribed. Some clones are missing from TCRdb's copy, which holds only in-frame ones; the method was immunoSEQ multiplex PCR. The sample carries 230,000 or so clones, 16% recorded once. Sequenced: naive CD4+ T cells from blood. The receptors were gathered from a man aged 25-45 years with type 1 diabetes.

The J gene is TRBJ2-5, the V gene TRBV6-6; no definite D call. The CDR3 is 12 residues long. The V end lost 5 bases, the J end lost 5 bases, and 9 bases lay between the germline ends. CDR1 MNHNY and CDR2 SVGAGI come from the germline V gene (reference sequence). CDR3 amino acids: CASSKGSETQYF. CDR3 DNA: TGTGCCAGCAGTAAAGGTTCGGAGACCCAGTACTTC.

This clone was seen more than once but under ten times. The V call is TRBV6-6, the J call TRBJ2-1; the D call may be TRBD1 or TRBD2 (5 bases each). Germline V CDR1 and CDR2: MNHNY, SVGAGI (reference sequence). V lost 7 bases and J lost 4, with 14 bases in between. The CDR3 covers 14 residues. The CDR3 loop reads CASNLPGRYNEQFF. The CDR3 DNA follows: TGTGCCAGCAATCTCCCGGGACGGTACAATGAGCAGTTCTTC.

To note about this clone: Other DNA sequences in this sample translate to the same CDR3. The V gene is TRBV30, the J gene TRBJ1-5, with D unclear. Germline values: CDR1 GTSNPN, CDR2 SVGIG (reference sequence). V lost 0 bases and J lost 1, with 4 bases in between. The CDR3 totals 13 residues. CDR3 nucleotides: TGTGCCTGGAGTGTAGGGAGCAATCAGCCCCAGCATTTT. Its protein product is CAWSVGSNQPQHF.

The sample holds a few counts of this clone. The gene calls are TRBV7-2 and TRBJ1-2, with TRBD1 as a possible D gene (5 bases). The CDR3 runs to 14 residues. CDR1 is SGHTA, CDR2 FQGNSA, per germline. Trimming removed 1 base at V and 7 bases at J, with 13 bases between. Here the CDR3 reads CASSLGPGSSGYTF. CDR3 DNA: TGTGCCAGCAGCTTAGGTCCAGGGTCCTCTGGCTACACCTTC.

V and J are TRBV2 and TRBJ1-4, with TRBD1 identical over 8 bases. CDR3 length: 14 residues. The V and J ends lost 10 bases and 7 bases, in that order; junction bases with no gene match: 11. The V gene's germline CDR1 is SNHLY and CDR2 FYNNEI. CDR3 DNA: TGTGCCACCTCCCAGGGGGCGCAGGCTGAAAAACTGTTTTTT. It yields the protein CATSQGAQAEKLFF.

This sequence joins TRBV5-1 and TRBJ2-1; TRBD2 might be the D (6 bases). Germline V gene data show CDR1 as SGHRS and CDR2 as YFSETQ. The CDR3 has 15 residues. Trimming took 0 bases from V and 4 from J, leaving 11 bases between them. The CDR3 DNA is TGCGCCAGCAGCTTGGCCGGGACTCCTTACAATGAGCAGTTCTTC. Translated: CASSLAGTPYNEQFF.

The table lists this clone with a few counts. CDR3 protein: CASSLAGGFVEQYF. CDR3 nucleotides: TGTGCCAGCAGCTTAGCAGGGGGCTTCGTCGAGCAGTACTTC. The chain carries TRBV7-9 and TRBJ2-7, with 7 bases lining up with TRBD1. The V segment lost 0 bases and the J segment 6 bases; nucleotides outside the gene matches: 5. In germline, CDR1 is SEHNR, CDR2 FQNEAQ (reference sequence). The CDR3 covers 14 residues.

This clone was recorded a few times. This rearrangement joins TRBV29-1 to TRBJ2-2; 7 bases map to TRBD1. This CDR3 has 13 amino acids. Losses at the gene ends were 7 bases for V and 2 bases for J; bases not matched to a gene: 4. From germline, CDR1 is SQVTM and CDR2 ANQGSEA. The CDR3 reads CSGQGYNTGELFF. The DNA of the CDR3 is TGCAGCGGACAGGGATATAACACCGGGGAGCTGTTTTTT.

This clone was found once. The chain uses TRBV6-1 and TRBJ2-7, with D possibly TRBD1 on 6 matching bases. CDR1 and CDR2 (germline): MNHNS, SASEGT. Trimming took 2 bases from V and 2 from J, leaving 13 bases between them. CDR3 length: 15 residues. CDR3 sequence: CASSERTVTAYEQYF. DNA for the CDR3: TGTGCCAGCAGTGAAAGGACAGTTACTGCCTACGAGCAGTACTTC.

J is TRBJ2-7 and V is TRBV5-1, with TRBD2 matching 12 bases. This CDR3 contains 13 residues. Per the germline V gene, CDR1 is SGHRS and CDR2 is YFSETQ. V lost 6 bases and J lost 7; bases outside the gene matches: 5. The CDR3 loop reads CASTTSGRGEQYF. The CDR3 DNA follows: TGCGCCAGCACGACTAGCGGGAGAGGGGAGCAGTACTTC.

This clone was counted between two and nine times. V gene TRBV29-1 combines with J gene TRBJ2-1, with TRBD1 matching 7 bases. Germline V CDR1 and CDR2: SQVTM, ANQGSEA. After removal of 1 base from V and 6 bases from J, the junction contained 9 bases not matched to a gene. The length of the CDR3 is 15 residues. CDR3 protein: CSVEGRQGVRNEQFF. In DNA form, the CDR3 reads TGCAGCGTTGAAGGGCGTCAGGGGGTCCGCAATGAGCAGTTCTTC.

The chain carries TRBV5-1 and TRBJ2-3; 10 nucleotides line up with TRBD2. V shed 4 bases and J 1 base; nucleotides not matched to a gene: 3. CDR3 length: 15 amino acids. Germline CDR1 reads SGHRS; CDR2 reads YFSETQ. DNA for the CDR3: TGCGCCAGCAGCGACGGGACTAGCGGCACAGATACGCAGTATTTT. It yields the protein CASSDGTSGTDTQYF.

A few counts support this clone. The rearrangement uses TRBV7-9 and TRBJ2-2; 7 bases line up with TRBD1. The ends lost 6 bases at V and 5 bases at J; junction bases unmatched: 12. The germline gives CDR1 SEHNR, CDR2 FQNEAQ (reference sequence). The CDR3 covers 16 residues. CDR3 sequence: CASRHRQGPKTGELFF. The CDR3 bases are TGTGCCAGCAGGCACCGACAGGGACCCAAAACCGGGGAGCTGTTTTTT.

This clone came up a few times. The CDR3 nucleotides read TGTGCCAGCAGCTTAGGCCCGGGAATCTGGGAGACCCAGTACTTC. This encodes CASSLGPGIWETQYF. The chain combines TRBV7-9 with TRBJ2-5; possible D gene TRBD2, 5 bases. CDR1 SEHNR and CDR2 FQNEAQ come from the germline V gene (reference sequence). This CDR3 spans 15 amino acids. V was cut by 1 base and J by 5 bases, with 14 bases left in between.